The sequence of this TCR beta chain was determined in a study of molecular identifiers for immune sequencing clone quantification. Study-level results: Detecting spiked Jurkat TCR RNA from one cell among about 910,000 naive cells was reportedly possible.

Concerning this clonotype: The antigen is undetermined.

CD8+CD4-CCR7+CD45RA+ sorting gave the naive CD8 T cells. TCRdb itself ran the PCR reads through MiXCR, one entry per CDR3 protein. Of around 460,000 distinct CDR3 sequences listed, around 23% are singletons. After removal of 8 bases from V and 2 bases from J, the junction contained 6 bases not matched to a gene. Germline lookup yields CDR1 MNHEY and CDR2 SMNVEV (reference sequence). The CDR3 spans 13 residues. The receptor was derived from a human donor in good health. Some libraries in this study had Jurkat cell RNA spiked in. Sequencing input: naive CD8+ T cells from blood, with Jurkat cell RNA spiked in. Subset of the sample: FACS-sorted CD8+CD4-CCR7+CD45RA+ naive T cells. The chain recombines TRBV27 with TRBJ2-7, with TRBD1 identical over 7 bases. CDR3 amino acids: CASGHTGAYEQYF. The CDR3 nucleotides read TGTGCCAGCGGCCATACAGGGGCCTACGAGCAGTACTTC.